Included here is one T cell receptor (beta chain) sequence, with context. Antigen: not known. In the PCR, 60 Vbeta and 13 Jbeta primers were used. In the original workflow: Roughly 80 million unique TCR beta chains, 10 million to 13 million of them shared, were counted by a later analysis. Sequencing was performed with immunoSEQ multiplex PCR; in TCRdb, only in-frame clones are kept and a portion is missing. V and J calls and clone size are as listed in that table; D and trimming were resolved from the DNA. Of about 120,000 clones listed, around four fifths are singletons. Germline V gene lookup returns CDR1 SEHNR and CDR2 FQNEAQ (reference sequence). V lost 1 base and J lost 5, with 11 bases in between. This CDR3 has 14 amino acids. These data come from a study of cytomegalovirus exposure and HLA in healthy donors. About the study: Some 80 million unique TCR sequences came from HLA-typed donors in an early release. Study findings and constraints: Later on, an analysis showed TCR association rates differing by HLA locus, with DRB1 the most and HLA-C the fewest.

The J gene is TRBJ1-1, the V gene TRBV7-9; a weak D match, TRBD1 (6 bases). The receptor was derived from a young man in good health and CMV-seropositive. Sequenced sample: PBMCs. In DNA form, the CDR3 reads TGTGCCAGCAGCTTAGTCCCAACAGGGACTGAAGCTTTCTTT. This encodes CASSLVPTGTEAFF.